This T cell receptor beta chain was identified in a study of control samples from healthy donors and cancer patients. CDR1 SGHRS and CDR2 YFSETQ come from the germline V gene. Trimming removed 0 bases at V and 8 bases at J, with 9 bases between. The CDR3 is made up of 13 amino acids. Clones were sequenced by immunoSEQ multiplex PCR, and TCRdb holds only the in-frame ones, with some missing. The table includes about 150,000 clones, 91% detected once. The origin of this receptor is a woman in her 40s in good health. This rearrangement joins TRBV5-1 to TRBJ2-1; a weak D match, TRBD2 (5 bases). The sample was blood. CDR3 sequence: CASSLVTSHEQFF. The DNA of the CDR3 is TGCGCCAGCAGCTTGGTTACTAGTCATGAGCAGTTCTTC. Using reference TRBV5-1 and TRBJ2-1 for the parts outside the CDR3, the full variable domain is KAGVTQTPRYLIKTRGQQVTLSCSPISGHRSVSWYQQTPGQGLQFLFEYFSETQRNKGNFPGRFSGRQFSNSRSEMNVSTLELGDSALYLCASSLVTSHEQFFGPGTRLTVL.